A single sample gave rise to the 28 T cell receptor beta chains below, sequenced in a study of regulatory T cells in long-lasting Graves disease. To make TCR beta libraries, researchers used iRepertoire HTBI primers and Arm-PCR of CDR3 regions. In TCRdb, the multiplex PCR reads were re-called with MiXCR into one record per CDR3 protein. The sample lists hundreds of thousands of distinct CDR3 sequences, around 15% occurring once. Time point described: newly diagnosed GD, antithyroid drugs for less than 3 months. The TCR library was made from RNA that had been extracted from PBMCs in TRIzol. These records were also assigned to another study, of T cells in Graves' hyperthyroidism and ophthalmopathy.

The sample in question was peripheral blood mononuclear cells (PBMCs), obtained at new diagnosis, from a patient treated with antithyroid drugs. Source of these receptors: a young woman with Graves disease.

This clonotype showed up many times. J is TRBJ2-1 and V is TRBV29-1; perhaps TRBD2 as D (6 bases). CDR3 length: 12 residues. V lost 4 bases and J lost 6, with 10 bases in between. CDR1 and CDR2 from the germline V gene are SQVTM and ANQGSEA. CDR3: CSVVGGVNEQFF. CDR3 coding DNA: TGCAGCGTTGTCGGGGGAGTCAATGAGCAGTTCTTC.

The chain joins TRBV4-1 to TRBJ1-5, with 7 bases fitting TRBD1. CDR1 MGHRA and CDR2 YSYEKL come from the germline V gene. The CDR3 spans 17 residues. The V gene end was trimmed by 2 bases and the J gene end by 4 bases; junction bases not matched to a gene: 11. CDR3 amino acids: CASSQSMNQGGNQPQHF. CDR3 coding DNA: TGCGCCAGCAGCCAATCGATGAATCAGGGGGGGAATCAGCCCCAGCATTTT.

This clonotype was detected many times. V and J are TRBV19 and TRBJ1-1; 7 bases align to TRBD1. V dropped 9 bases and J dropped 0; count of bases not matched to a gene: 4. This CDR3 has 13 amino acids. Germline CDR1 is LNHDA and CDR2 is SQIVND (reference sequence). CDR3 in amino acids: CASSGQVNTEAFF. The CDR3 DNA is TGTGCCAGCAGTGGACAGGTGAACACTGAAGCTTTCTTT.

This rearrangement joins TRBV5-1 to TRBJ2-1; D may be TRBD1 (6 bases). The germline V gene has CDR1 SGHRS and CDR2 YFSETQ. Trimming took off 4 bases at V and 6 bases at J, with 20 bases between the two ends. The CDR3 runs 16 residues. The chain's CDR3 is CASSADPTGSANEQFF. The CDR3 DNA is TGCGCCAGCAGCGCAGACCCGACAGGATCGGCCAATGAGCAGTTCTTC.

This clonotype was detected a few times. J is TRBJ2-5 and V is TRBV7-2, with 12 positions matching TRBD2. Per germline, CDR1 SGHTA and CDR2 FQGNSA. Trimming took 5 bases from V and 4 from J; bases not matched to a gene: 17. The CDR3 is made up of 19 amino acids. The CDR3 region is CASSPRLAGAHGSIETQYF. In DNA, the CDR3 is TGTGCCAGCAGCCCCCGACTAGCGGGAGCTCATGGTTCCATAGAGACCCAGTACTTC.

This clonotype was observed many times. The gene calls are TRBV28 and TRBJ2-1; perhaps TRBD2 as D (6 bases). The CDR3 spans 16 residues. V shed 3 bases and J shed 7 bases, with 19 bases lying between them. Germline loops: CDR1 MDHEN, CDR2 SYDVKM. CDR3 sequence: CASSFRRTSLPNEQFF. DNA of the CDR3: TGTGCCAGCAGTTTCCGTCGAACTAGCTTACCGAATGAGCAGTTCTTC.

This clonotype was seen ten or more times. The chain recombines TRBV20-1 with TRBJ2-5; D unclear. This CDR3 comprises 11 residues. CDR1 is DFQATT, CDR2 SNEGSKA, per germline (reference sequence). The V gene lost 8 bases and the J gene lost 2 bases, with 9 bases spanning the gap. The CDR3 coding sequence is TGCAGTCCCGAGGTTCAAGAGACCCAGTACTTC. Amino acids: CSPEVQETQYF.

This chain joins TRBV7-9 and TRBJ2-2; D gene ambiguous. CDR3 length: 12 amino acids. Trimming stripped 2 bases from V and 12 bases from J, with 10 bases between. Germline V gene sequence: CDR1 SEHNR, CDR2 FQNEAQ (reference sequence). The CDR3 loop is CASSLLDPQLFF. The CDR3 DNA is TGTGCCAGCAGCTTATTGGATCCGCAGCTGTTTTTT.

Concerning this clonotype: The junction shows a germline mismatch at one end, possibly a read error. This CDR3 reads CASSDRGRASF. DNA for the CDR3: TGTGCCAGCAGTGACAGGGGGCGAGCTTCCTTT. The chain carries TRBV28 and TRBJ1-1; 10 nucleotides line up with TRBD1. The CDR3 runs 11 residues. The germline gives CDR1 MDHEN, CDR2 SYDVKM.

The chain has TRBV3-1 and TRBJ2-3; D is possibly TRBD1 (5 bases). V was cut by 1 base and J by 1 base, with 9 bases left in between. Germline V lookup: CDR1 LGHDT, CDR2 YNNKEL (reference sequence). The CDR3 runs 15 residues. CDR3 amino acids: CASSQVGRGTDTQYF. The CDR3 nucleotides read TGTGCCAGCAGCCAAGTCGGCAGGGGCACAGATACGCAGTATTTT.

The chain employs TRBV5-6 and TRBJ2-4, with D possibly matching TRBD1 (5 bases). This CDR3 has 14 amino acids. Per germline, CDR1 SGHDT and CDR2 YYEEEE. Trimming left V 3 bases short and J 0 bases short, with 7 bases between. In DNA form, the CDR3 reads TGTGCCAGCAGCTCTAGGGGAGCCAAAAACATTCAGTACTTC. It translates to CASSSRGAKNIQYF. The entire variable domain, with the rest obtained from reference TRBV5-6 and TRBJ2-4, is as follows: DAGVTQSPTHLIKTRGQQVTLRCSPKSGHDTVSWYQQALGQGPQFIFQYYEEEERQRGNFPDRFSGHQFPNYSSELNVNALLLGDSALYLCASSSRGAKNIQYFGAGTRLSVL.

In regard to this clonotype: A much larger clone is a single base away; this may be a read error. The chain recombines TRBV11-2 with TRBJ2-2, with 9 bases aligning to TRBD2. This CDR3 is 15 amino acids long. Germline V lookup: CDR1 SGHAT, CDR2 FQNNGV. Here the CDR3 reads CASSLGSGSTGELLF. Written as DNA, the CDR3 is TGTGCCAGCAGCCTTGGTAGCGGGAGCACCGGGGAGCTGCTTTTT.

There are many counts of this clonotype. The chain uses TRBV19 and TRBJ1-5; 10 positions match TRBD1. V was pared by 6 bases and J by 6 bases, with 8 bases of the junction left unmatched. There are 15 residues in the CDR3. Per germline, CDR1 LNHDA and CDR2 SQIVND (reference sequence). CDR3 sequence: CASSLRDRGFQPQHF. As DNA, the CDR3 is TGTGCCAGTAGCCTCCGGGACAGGGGTTTTCAGCCCCAGCATTTT.

V and J are TRBV5-1 and TRBJ2-6; perhaps TRBD1 as D (5 bases). V lost 2 bases and J lost 0, with 6 bases in between. The CDR3 consists of 15 residues. Per germline, CDR1 SGHRS and CDR2 YFSETQ. The CDR3 reads CASSFRDSGANVLTF. The CDR3 DNA reads as TGCGCCAGCAGCTTCAGGGACTCTGGGGCCAACGTCCTGACTTTC.

This clonotype has a count of ten or more. V usage is TRBV18 and J usage is TRBJ2-7; TRBD1 is a possible D gene (5 bases). The CDR3 extends over 12 amino acids. Germline CDR1 KGHSH, CDR2 LQKENI. Trimming took 3 bases from V and 9 from J, leaving 12 bases between them. This chain's CDR3 is CASSPQGSWQYF. CDR3 bases: TGTGCCAGCTCACCTCAGGGATCCTGGCAGTACTTC.

This clonotype has at least ten counts. The chain is built from TRBV2 and TRBJ2-5; TRBD2 agrees at 14 bases. The junction had 2 bases not matched to a gene; V was cut back by 6 bases and J by 5 bases. Germline values: CDR1 SNHLY, CDR2 FYNNEI. This CDR3 region has 14 residues. The DNA for the CDR3 is TGTGCCAGCAGCAGGACTAGCGGGAGGGAGACCCAGTACTTC. It translates to CASSRTSGRETQYF.

Details on this clonotype: One junction end does not reproduce the germline sequence, and a read error may be involved. The chain couples TRBV5-1 to TRBJ1-1, with D hard to call. Looked up from germline, CDR1 is SGHRS and CDR2 is YFSETQ. This CDR3 comprises 15 residues. CDR3 coding DNA: TGTGCCAGCACCAGATCTGAGGGAATTAACACTGAAGCTTTCTTT. It encodes CASTRSEGINTEAFF.

The rearrangement uses TRBV20-1 and TRBJ2-7; TRBD2 might be the D (6 bases). CDR1 is DFQATT, CDR2 SNEGSKA, per germline (reference sequence). The CDR3 length is 13 residues. Trimming removed 5 bases at V and 0 bases at J, with 11 bases between. CDR3 bases: TGCAGTGCTCGGAGTAGCGGCTCCTACGAGCAGTACTTC. Amino acid sequence: CSARSSGSYEQYF.

This clonotype was counted ten times or more. This chain links TRBV2 with TRBJ1-6; the D gene is possibly TRBD1 (5 bases). The CDR3 spans 13 residues. Trimming cost V 6 bases and J 8 bases, with 11 bases left between them. Germline-derived CDR1 and CDR2 are SNHLY and FYNNEI. CDR3 in DNA: TGTGCCAGCAGCGACAGCGCCCATTCACCCCTCCACTTT. It yields the protein CASSDSAHSPLHF.

The chain links TRBV6-1 to TRBJ2-7; D unclear. The CDR3 extends over 13 amino acids. The germline V and J ends were trimmed by 5 bases and 4 bases, with 12 bases remaining between them. Germline CDR1 is MNHNS and CDR2 is SASEGT. The CDR3 protein is CASSPGMAYEQYF. As DNA, the CDR3 is TGTGCCAGCAGTCCTGGAATGGCTTACGAGCAGTACTTC.

The rearrangement uses TRBV30 and TRBJ2-7, with 8 bases identical to TRBD2. The CDR3 is 14 amino acids. From germline, CDR1 is GTSNPN and CDR2 SVGIG (reference sequence). Trimming cost V 4 bases and J 5 bases; bases outside gene matches: 10. In DNA, the CDR3 is TGTGCCTGGACCCCTGCTCTAGCGGGCCACGAGCAGTACTTC. This encodes CAWTPALAGHEQYF.

The chain combines TRBV5-1 with TRBJ2-2, with 10 bases identical to TRBD1. The V and J ends lost 10 bases and 1 base, in that order; junction bases with no gene match: 10. Germline values: CDR1 SGHRS, CDR2 YFSETQ. The CDR3 sequence is 16 residues long. CDR3 region: CAGSPGQGRNTGELFF. The DNA for the CDR3 is TGCGCCGGCTCGCCGGGACAGGGGCGGAACACCGGGGAGCTGTTTTTT.

This clonotype has a count of ten or more. The chain recombines TRBV7-9 with TRBJ2-7; TRBD1 is a possible D gene (6 bases). In germline, CDR1 is SEHNR, CDR2 FQNEAQ (reference sequence). CDR3 length: 15 amino acids. Trimming took off 2 bases at V and 1 base at J, with 12 bases between the two ends. The CDR3 DNA reads as TGTGCCAGCAGCTTAAAGGGGGAAGGGTCCTACGAGCAGTACTTC. Its protein product is CASSLKGEGSYEQYF.

The V gene is TRBV7-3, the J gene TRBJ2-1; 7 bases fit TRBD2. V was pared by 3 bases and J by 3 bases, with 2 bases of the junction left unmatched. Germline V lookup: CDR1 SGHTA, CDR2 FQGTGA. The CDR3 sequence is 14 residues long. The CDR3 loop reads CASSFRGGYNEQFF. CDR3 nucleotides: TGTGCCAGCAGCTTCCGCGGGGGCTACAATGAGCAGTTCTTC.

There are many counts of this clonotype. The chain joins TRBV30 to TRBJ2-5, with no clear D. Germline V gene lookup returns CDR1 GTSNPN and CDR2 SVGIG (reference sequence). The CDR3 runs to 12 residues. With 0 bases removed from V and 5 bases from J, the gap between germline ends came to 7 bases. CDR3 loop: CAWSVLGETQYF. CDR3 in DNA: TGTGCCTGGAGTGTACTTGGGGAGACCCAGTACTTC.

On this clonotype: This likely stems from a read error, as it lies one base from a far larger clone. The gene calls are TRBV11-2 and TRBJ2-1; maybe TRBD2 (5 bases). The tail of the sequence fits TRBJ2-5 better, so the J call may be wrong. This CDR3 has 14 residues. Germline lookup yields CDR1 SGHAT and CDR2 FQNNGV. In DNA, the CDR3 is TGTACCAGCAGCTTATTCGGGGTCCCGGAGACCCAGTACTTC. As protein: CTSSLFGVPETQYF.

This clonotype has more than one count but fewer than ten. V gene TRBV9 combines with J gene TRBJ2-3, with a possible D match to TRBD1 (5 bases). Trimming took 3 bases from V and 2 from J, leaving 10 bases between them. The CDR3 spans 14 residues. In germline, CDR1 is SGDLS, CDR2 YYNGEE. CDR3 DNA: TGTGCCAGCAGCGGAGGACATATCACAGATACGCAGTATTTT. This encodes CASSGGHITDTQYF.

This clonotype appeared a few times. The chain recombines TRBV30 with TRBJ1-6, with D possibly matching TRBD1 (5 bases). The CDR3 consists of 13 residues. The V end lost 0 bases, the J end lost 9 bases, and 9 bases lay between the germline ends. Germline CDR1 is GTSNPN and CDR2 is SVGIG (reference sequence). CDR3 sequence: CAWSVRGVSPLHF. CDR3 coding DNA: TGTGCCTGGAGTGTCCGGGGCGTTTCACCCCTCCACTTT.